Shown below are 28 T cell receptor beta chains from a single sample sequenced in a study of cytomegalovirus exposure and HLA in healthy donors. The primer mix had 60 Vbeta and 13 Jbeta primers. Sequencing was performed with immunoSEQ multiplex PCR; in TCRdb, only in-frame clones are kept and a portion is missing. The sample lists fewer than 130,000 clones; roughly 71% were seen once. The material sequenced was PBMCs. Receptors originate from a man aged 35 to 55 in good health and CMV-seropositive.

The chain combines TRBV7-2 with TRBJ2-7; the D is unclear. The CDR3 runs 15 residues. V was clipped by 0 bases and J by 2 bases, with 11 bases between them. Germline V gene lookup returns CDR1 SGHTA and CDR2 FQGNSA. DNA of the CDR3: TGTGCCAGCAGCTTAGCTGCTGCGGAGCCCTACGAGCAGTACTTC. It yields the protein CASSLAAAEPYEQYF.

The CDR3 is CASSQQLNTEAFF. The CDR3 nucleotides read TGTGCCAGTAGTCAACAGCTAAACACTGAAGCTTTCTTT. The rearrangement uses TRBV19 and TRBJ1-1; D ambiguous. This CDR3 has 13 amino acids. V was clipped by 5 bases and J by 2 bases, with 9 bases between them. Germline CDR1 and CDR2: LNHDA and SQIVND (reference sequence). The full variable domain, with the rest looked up from reference TRBV19 and TRBJ1-1, is DGGITQSPKYLFRKEGQNVTLSCEQNLNHDAMYWYRQDPGQGLRLIYYSQIVNDFQKGDIAEGYSVSREKKESFPLTVTSAQKNPTAFYLCASSQQLNTEAFFGQGTRLTVV.

The J gene is TRBJ2-2, the V gene TRBV5-1; 9 bases fit TRBD1. CDR1 SGHRS and CDR2 YFSETQ come from the germline V gene. The junction had 6 bases not matched to a gene; V was cut back by 0 bases and J by 6 bases. The CDR3 is made up of 16 amino acids. CDR3 sequence (DNA): TGCGCCAGCAGCTTGGCTAGGACAGGGGTGGCCGGGGAGCTGTTTTTT. Its translation: CASSLARTGVAGELFF. The full variable domain, rest sourced from reference TRBV5-1 and TRBJ2-2, is KAGVTQTPRYLIKTRGQQVTLSCSPISGHRSVSWYQQTPGQGLQFLFEYFSETQRNKGNFPGRFSGRQFSNSRSEMNVSTLELGDSALYLCASSLARTGVAGELFFGEGSRLTVL.

This clone was counted a few times. The chain joins TRBV15 to TRBJ1-1, with TRBD1 matching over 7 bases. The CDR3 is 13 amino acids. J lost 6 bases, V lost 6 bases, and 7 bases had no gene match. Germline CDR1 reads LNHNV; CDR2 reads YYDKDF (reference sequence). The CDR3 region has the DNA TGTGCCACCAGAGACAGGGTAGGGCCTGAAGCTTTCTTT. This translates into CATRDRVGPEAFF. Based on the CDR3 plus reference TRBV15 and TRBJ1-1, the full variable domain is DAMVIQNPRYQVTQFGKPVTLSCSQTLNHNVMYWYQQKSSQAPKLLFHYYDKDFNNEADTPDNFQSRRPNTSFCFLDIRSPGLGDTAMYLCATRDRVGPEAFFGQGTRLTVV.

There are a few counts of this clone. The chain carries TRBV5-5 and TRBJ1-5, with D possibly matching TRBD1 (6 bases). The CDR3 sequence is 15 residues long. The V gene lost 2 bases and the J gene lost 2 bases, with 11 bases spanning the gap. Germline CDR1 reads SGHKS; CDR2 reads YYEKEE (reference sequence). CDR3 coding DNA: TGTGCCAGCAGCTTACAGGGTCGGGGCAATCAGCCCCAGCATTTT. The encoded protein is CASSLQGRGNQPQHF.

The V call is TRBV28, the J call TRBJ1-1; TRBD1 is a possible D gene (6 bases). V dropped 2 bases and J dropped 6 bases, with 10 bases sitting between them. Germline V CDR1 and CDR2: MDHEN, SYDVKM. The CDR3 runs to 13 residues. CDR3 sequence: CASSLQGFAEAFF. The CDR3 DNA reads TGTGCCAGCAGTTTACAGGGGTTCGCTGAAGCTTTCTTT.

CDR3 nucleotides: TGTGCCAGCAGCGTAGCTACGAGCGGCAGCAACACCGGGGAGCTGTTTTTT. It specifies CASSVATSGSNTGELFF. This chain connects TRBV9 to TRBJ2-2; a weak D match, TRBD2 (5 bases). CDR1 is SGDLS and CDR2 is YYNGEE in the germline V gene. The CDR3 runs 17 residues. V was trimmed by 0 bases and J by 2 bases, leaving 14 bases between them.

The chain is built from TRBV28 and TRBJ1-2; TRBD1 might be the D (6 bases). The CDR3 is 17 amino acids. V dropped 6 bases and J dropped 2 bases, with 22 bases sitting between them. CDR1 and CDR2 from the germline V gene are MDHEN and SYDVKM. The CDR3 DNA follows: TGTGCCAGCAGAACTCTGACAGGTGGCCTCTTAAACTATGGCTACACCTTC. The encoded protein is CASRTLTGGLLNYGYTF.

This clone showed up just a few times. The rearrangement links TRBV30 to TRBJ1-3; D may be TRBD1 (6 bases). The CDR3 sequence is 12 residues long. Germline V gene lookup returns CDR1 GTSNPN and CDR2 SVGIG (reference sequence). Trimming removed 5 bases from V and 4 bases from J, with 9 bases in between. CDR3 nucleotide sequence: TGTGCCTGGGACGACAGGGGAAACACCATATATTTT. Translating gives CAWDDRGNTIYF.

V usage is TRBV4-1 and J usage is TRBJ1-1, with 7 bases that match TRBD1. Germline V gene sequence: CDR1 MGHRA, CDR2 YSYEKL. The CDR3 consists of 16 residues. Losses at the gene ends were 3 bases for V and 2 bases for J; bases not matched to a gene: 9. The CDR3 reads CASSHLDRSLNTEAFF. CDR3 DNA: TGCGCCAGCAGCCACCTGGACAGGTCGTTAAACACTGAAGCTTTCTTT.

The chain recombines TRBV4-1 with TRBJ2-3; 9 positions agree with TRBD2. CDR3 length: 15 amino acids. J lost 1 base, V lost 2 bases, and 1 base had no gene match. Germline-derived CDR1 and CDR2 are MGHRA and YSYEKL. As DNA, the CDR3 is TGCGCCAGCAGCCAAATAGCGGGAGGCACAGATACGCAGTATTTT. Translated, it gives CASSQIAGGTDTQYF.

This chain uses TRBV18 with TRBJ2-5; a possible D gene is TRBD2 (7 bases). Germline V CDR1 and CDR2: KGHSH, LQKENI. V lost 6 bases and J 3 bases, leaving 14 bases between the germline ends. The CDR3 has 14 residues. The CDR3 DNA reads as TGTGCCAGCTCCCTCCCGGGGGGCAAAGAGACCCAGTACTTC. Its translation: CASSLPGGKETQYF. Full variable domain (remainder filled in from reference TRBV18 and TRBJ2-5): NAGVMQNPRHLVRRRGQEARLRCSPMKGHSHVYWYRQLPEEGLKFMVYLQKENIIDESGMPKERFSAEFPKEGPSILRIQQVVRGDSAAYFCASSLPGGKETQYFGPGTRLLVL.

V usage is TRBV21-1 and J usage is TRBJ1-3; the table's TRBD1 call for D was not verified on the DNA. TRBV21-1 counts as a pseudogene. CDR3 length equals 12 residues. The CDR3 sequence is CASSKPSNTIYF. As DNA, the CDR3 is TGTGCCAGCAGCAAACCCAGTAACACCATATATTTT.

This clone was observed once. The chain couples TRBV29-1 to TRBJ1-4; the D is unclear. This CDR3 is built from 13 residues. Germline V gene data show CDR1 as SQVTM and CDR2 as ANQGSEA. V was trimmed by 1 base and J by 4 bases, leaving 7 bases between them. The CDR3 spells CSVEAPNNEKLFF. The DNA of the CDR3 is TGCAGCGTTGAAGCGCCTAATAATGAAAAACTGTTTTTT.

This sequence joins TRBV6-5 and TRBJ1-2; 7 nucleotides align to TRBD1. Germline trimming cut 7 bases from V and 6 bases from J; bases unmatched to any gene: 11. Germline V gene lookup returns CDR1 MNHEY and CDR2 SVGAGI. The CDR3 is made up of 14 amino acids. CDR3: CASIGVWGTDGYTF. For the CDR3, the DNA is TGTGCCAGCATTGGGGTCTGGGGGACAGATGGCTACACCTTC.

The rearrangement uses TRBV28 and TRBJ1-4; TRBD1 agrees at 7 bases. Germline trimming cut 7 bases from V and 3 bases from J; bases unmatched to any gene: 2. This CDR3 is 13 amino acids long. The germline CDR1 and CDR2 sequences are MDHEN and SYDVKM. CDR3 DNA sequence: TGTGCCAGCAAGGGGGCCGCTAATGAAAAACTGTTTTTT. Its protein is CASKGAANEKLFF.

In its sample, this clone was seen a few times. This chain joins TRBV9 and TRBJ2-1, with D perhaps TRBD2 (6 bases). This CDR3 comprises 15 residues. V was pared by 3 bases and J by 6 bases, with 16 bases between. Germline V lookup: CDR1 SGDLS, CDR2 YYNGEE. CDR3 protein: CASSGPGRFSNEQFF. CDR3 sequence (DNA): TGTGCCAGCAGCGGTCCAGGGAGGTTCAGCAATGAGCAGTTCTTC.

The genes are TRBV10-3 and TRBJ2-5, with TRBD2 identical over 8 bases. CDR1 and CDR2 (germline): ENHRY, SYGVKD. The ends lost 1 base at V and 2 bases at J; junction bases unmatched: 6. The CDR3 totals 16 residues. The CDR3 loop is CAISEWERERQETQYF. CDR3 bases: TGTGCCATCAGTGAGTGGGAGCGGGAGAGGCAAGAGACCCAGTACTTC.

J is TRBJ2-3 and V is TRBV6-6; D is unclear. Trimming took 1 base from V and 0 from J, leaving 5 bases between them. The CDR3 consists of 14 residues. Per the germline V gene, CDR1 is MNHNY and CDR2 is SVGAGI (reference sequence). The CDR3 DNA follows: TGTGCCAGCAGTTACTTGCGGAGCACAGATACGCAGTATTTT. Protein sequence: CASSYLRSTDTQYF.

This clone has more than one count but fewer than ten. The chain is built from TRBV19 and TRBJ2-1; 14 nucleotides line up with TRBD2. V shed 5 bases and J 6 bases; nucleotides not matched to a gene: 9. CDR3 length: 17 residues. Germline loops: CDR1 LNHDA, CDR2 SQIVND (reference sequence). Here the CDR3 DNA reads TGTGCCAGTAGTCCTGGACTAGCGGGAGGAGCCGGCAATGAGCAGTTCTTC. It translates to CASSPGLAGGAGNEQFF.

This chain links TRBV20-1 with TRBJ2-3; D is unclear. CDR1 is DFQATT, CDR2 SNEGSKA, per germline (reference sequence). The CDR3 is 11 amino acids. V was cut by 4 bases and J by 5 bases, with 7 bases left in between. DNA of the CDR3: TGCAGTGCTAACCAGCGAGATACGCAGTATTTT. Protein product: CSANQRDTQYF.

This chain connects TRBV13 to TRBJ1-1; tentatively, D is TRBD1 (6 bases). CDR3 length: 15 residues. The V gene's germline CDR1 is PRHDT and CDR2 FYEKMQ (reference sequence). Trimming took off 8 bases at V and 0 bases at J, with 16 bases between the two ends. The DNA for the CDR3 is TGTGCCAGCGCTTCATACAGGGAATTGAACACTGAAGCTTTCTTT. This encodes CASASYRELNTEAFF.

J is TRBJ2-5 and V is TRBV7-9, with 8 bases aligning to TRBD2. There are 14 residues in the CDR3. CDR1 is SEHNR and CDR2 is FQNEAQ in the germline V gene (reference sequence). V lost 5 bases and J lost 4; bases outside the gene matches: 6. CDR3 bases: TGTGCCAGCAGCAGTAGCGGGACGGGAGAGACCCAGTACTTC. This gives the protein CASSSSGTGETQYF. The complete variable domain, with remaining parts taken from reference TRBV7-9 and TRBJ2-5, reads DTGVSQNPRHKITKRGQNVTFRCDPISEHNRLYWYRQTLGQGPEFLTYFQNEAQLEKSRLLSDRFSAERPKGSFSTLEIQRTEQGDSAMYLCASSSSGTGETQYFGPGTRLLVL.

The chain recombines TRBV4-1 with TRBJ2-4; 13 nucleotides align to TRBD2. The J segment lost 0 bases and the V segment lost 1 base, leaving 3 bases of the junction unmatched. The CDR3 covers 18 residues. The germline CDR1 and CDR2 sequences are MGHRA and YSYEKL. The chain's CDR3 is CASSQGTSGSAAKNIQYF. In DNA form, the CDR3 reads TGCGCCAGCAGCCAAGGGACTAGCGGGAGTGCAGCCAAAAACATTCAGTACTTC.

The chain employs TRBV19 and TRBJ2-2; possibly TRBD1 for D (6 bases). The germline V and J ends were trimmed by 7 bases and 0 bases, with 24 bases remaining between them. The CDR3 sequence is 19 residues long. CDR1 and CDR2 (germline): LNHDA, SQIVND (reference sequence). The CDR3 region is CASTTIRTGYYTNTGELFF. The DNA of the CDR3 is TGTGCCAGTACTACGATAAGAACAGGGTATTATACGAACACCGGGGAGCTGTTTTTT.

This rearrangement joins TRBV6-1 to TRBJ2-5; D not certain. The CDR3 spans 14 residues. Germline CDR1 is MNHNS and CDR2 is SASEGT. Trimming removed 6 bases at V and 5 bases at J, with 16 bases between. The CDR3, as DNA: TGTGCCAGCAGCCCCAGGAACCAGTGGGAGACCCAGTACTTC. Its translation: CASSPRNQWETQYF.

V gene TRBV4-1 combines with J gene TRBJ1-2, with 8 bases identical to TRBD1. CDR1 and CDR2 from the germline V gene are MGHRA and YSYEKL. CDR3 size: 16 residues. Trimming took 6 bases from V and 0 from J; bases not matched to a gene: 9. CDR3 sequence reads: CASRQGAQGSNYGYTF. CDR3 bases: TGCGCCAGCAGGCAGGGGGCCCAAGGTTCTAACTATGGCTACACCTTC.

The V gene is TRBV7-9, the J gene TRBJ2-7; tentatively, D is TRBD2 (5 bases). With 5 bases removed from V and 2 bases from J, the gap between germline ends came to 13 bases. Per germline, CDR1 SEHNR and CDR2 FQNEAQ (reference sequence). The CDR3 covers 14 residues. CDR3 sequence reads: CASSLGLITYEQYF. CDR3 DNA: TGTGCCAGCAGCCTCGGACTGATTACCTACGAGCAGTACTTC. The entire variable domain, with the rest obtained from reference TRBV7-9 and TRBJ2-7, is as follows: DTGVSQNPRHKITKRGQNVTFRCDPISEHNRLYWYRQTLGQGPEFLTYFQNEAQLEKSRLLSDRFSAERPKGSFSTLEIQRTEQGDSAMYLCASSLGLITYEQYFGPGTRLTVT.